This T cell receptor beta chain was captured by sequencing in a study of early T cells in non-severe SARS-CoV-2 infection. At the level of the study: Chains were not paired, and sequencing was done on bulk RNA from unsorted whole blood.

This clonotype was recorded many times. Its specificity is unknown. Germline lookup yields CDR1 SGHTA and CDR2 FQGTGA. The CDR3 runs to 13 residues. V was shortened by 6 bases and J by 4 bases, with 7 bases between the two germline ends. Broader study findings: There was a bias toward anti-spike CD8 responses in VDJdb matching, which missed private and CD4 specificities.

Researchers tagged individual cDNA molecules with unique molecular identifiers. TCRdb re-derived calls from the 5' RACE reads in MiXCR, one entry per CDR3 protein. This table holds over 60,000 distinct CDR3 sequences, about 9% found once. The J gene is TRBJ2-6, the V gene TRBV7-3; D remains ambiguous. The TCR originated in an adult who was a healthcare worker with PCR-confirmed SARS-CoV-2 infection or an uninfected control (not recorded which). The material sequenced was whole blood. The CDR3 region has the DNA TGTGCCAGCAGTTCACAGGGGGCCAACGTCCTGACTTTC. Amino acids: CASSSQGANVLTF.